The rows below give T cell receptor beta chains drawn from one sample of a study of cytomegalovirus exposure and HLA in healthy donors. Clones were read by immunoSEQ multiplex PCR, and TCRdb kept only the in-frame ones, dropping some. The sample lists some 95,000 clones; about two thirds were seen once. Sequenced sample: PBMCs. These receptors were collected from a female donor in good health and CMV-seronegative. CDR3s include the opening cysteine and the closing phenylalanine or tryptophan. D genes are given only for firm matches. The listing skips clone size in some rows; elsewhere it reads once, few, many or a size class.

D: -; J: TRBJ1-1; size: -; V: TRBV2; DNA: TGTGCCAGCAGCCGAGGGAGAGGGAACACTGAAGCTTTCTTT; CDR3: CASSRGRGNTEAFF
D: -; J: TRBJ1-1; size: -; V: TRBV10-2; DNA: TGCGCCAGCAACCCAGTAGGCCGGGGGGGGAACACTGAAGCTTTCTTT; CDR3: CASNPVGRGGNTEAFF
D: -; J: TRBJ2-5; size: -; V: TRBV5-1; DNA: TGCGCCAGCAGCTTGGGCTTACGGGAGACCCAGTACTTC; CDR3: CASSLGLRETQYF
D: TRBD1; J: TRBJ2-3; size: -; V: TRBV6-6; DNA: TGTGCCACCGGGACAGGGTCCACAGATACGCAGTATTTT; CDR3: CATGTGSTDTQYF
D: -; J: TRBJ2-7; size: -; V: TRBV29-1; DNA: TGCAGCGTTAGCAGGGGGGAGGCCTACGAGCAGTACTTC; CDR3: CSVSRGEAYEQYF
D: TRBD2; J: TRBJ2-7; size: -; V: TRBV30; DNA: TGTGCCTGGAGTCCCCAATCTAGCGGGAGGGGATACTTC; CDR3: CAWSPQSSGRGYF
D: -; J: TRBJ2-7; size: -; V: TRBV7-6; DNA: TGTGCCAGCAGCTCTACTGCAGTGGGGGCCAGGGAGCAGTACTTC; CDR3: CASSSTAVGAREQYF
D: -; J: TRBJ1-1; size: few; V: TRBV30; DNA: TGTGCCTGGAGAGCCTCAGGGTCCCCTATTGTCGAAGCTTTCTTT; CDR3: CAWRASGSPIVEAFF
D: TRBD2; J: TRBJ2-3; size: few; V: TRBV4-1; DNA: TGCGCCAGCAGCTTGAGCGGGGTCAGCACAGATACGCAGTATTTT; CDR3: CASSLSGVSTDTQYF
D: -; J: TRBJ2-7; size: -; V: TRBV5-6; DNA: TGTGCCAGCAGCCCGCCCGGGTTTCCCCCCTACGAGCAGTACTTC; CDR3: CASSPPGFPPYEQYF
D: TRBD2; J: TRBJ2-7; size: -; V: TRBV4-2; DNA: TGTGCCAGCAGCCCTCTAGCGGGGGGGAAGTACGAGCAGTACTTC; CDR3: CASSPLAGGKYEQYF
D: TRBD2; J: TRBJ2-3; size: -; V: TRBV6-5; DNA: TGTGCCAGCAGTTACTCTAGCGGGACAGATACGCAGTATTTT; CDR3: CASSYSSGTDTQYF
D: TRBD1; J: TRBJ1-6; size: -; V: TRBV9; DNA: TGTGCCAGCAGCCCGGGCAGGGGGTATGGTTCACCCCTCCACTTT; CDR3: CASSPGRGYGSPLHF
D: TRBD1; J: TRBJ2-3; size: -; V: TRBV25-1; DNA: TGTGCCAGCAGTAGGACAGGGCCAAGCACAGGTACGCAGTATTTT; CDR3: CASSRTGPSTGTQYF
D: TRBD1; J: TRBJ1-1; size: -; V: TRBV30; DNA: TGTGCCTGGACCCCCCGGAGGGGGCGAACTGAAGCTTTCTTT; CDR3: CAWTPRRGRTEAFF
D: -; J: TRBJ1-6; size: -; V: TRBV9; DNA: TGTGCCAGCAGCCACCCGGGGGGCCGCTTCGATAATTCACCCCTCCACTTT; CDR3: CASSHPGGRFDNSPLHF
D: -; J: TRBJ1-2; size: -; V: TRBV20-1; DNA: TGCAGTGCTAAACACAACTATGGCTACACCTTC; CDR3: CSAKHNYGYTF
D: -; J: TRBJ1-1; size: few; V: TRBV5-1; DNA: TGCGCCAGCAGCTTGGAAGGCAGGGTGCGTGAAGCTTTCTTT; CDR3: CASSLEGRVREAFF
D: -; J: TRBJ1-4; size: -; V: TRBV5-4; DNA: TGTGCCAGCAGCCCTGCCCCGGGGGGCACTAATGAAAAACTGTTTTTT; CDR3: CASSPAPGGTNEKLFF
D: -; J: TRBJ2-1; size: -; V: TRBV7-9; DNA: TGTGCCAGCAGCTTAGCTAGCTCCTACAATGAGCAGTTCTTC; CDR3: CASSLASSYNEQFF
D: TRBD1; J: TRBJ1-1; size: -; V: TRBV11-3; DNA: TGTGCCAGCAGCCCCCGGACAGGGGGCACTGAAGCTTTCTTT; CDR3: CASSPRTGGTEAFF
D: -; J: TRBJ2-1; size: few; V: TRBV7-3; DNA: TGTGCCAGCAGCTTAGGTCCTAGCGACTACAATGAGCAGTTCTTC; CDR3: CASSLGPSDYNEQFF
D: TRBD1; J: TRBJ2-1; size: -; V: TRBV19; DNA: TGTGCCAGTAGTATAGTACAGGGGGTTGAGCAGTTCTTC; CDR3: CASSIVQGVEQFF